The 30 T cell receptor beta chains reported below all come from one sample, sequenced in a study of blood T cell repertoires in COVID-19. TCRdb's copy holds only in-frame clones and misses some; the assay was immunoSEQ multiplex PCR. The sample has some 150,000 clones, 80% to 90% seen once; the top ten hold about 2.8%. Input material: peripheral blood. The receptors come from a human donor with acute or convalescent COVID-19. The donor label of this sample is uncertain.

CDR3 coding DNA: TGTGCCAGCAGCTTATGGGTCGGGAAAAACACCGGGGAGCTGTTTTTT. It codes for CASSLWVGKNTGELFF. This chain uses TRBV7-2 with TRBJ2-2; TRBD2 might be the D (5 bases). The CDR3 runs to 16 residues. Trimming removed 2 bases at V and 2 bases at J, with 12 bases between. Germline lookup yields CDR1 SGHTA and CDR2 FQGNSA.

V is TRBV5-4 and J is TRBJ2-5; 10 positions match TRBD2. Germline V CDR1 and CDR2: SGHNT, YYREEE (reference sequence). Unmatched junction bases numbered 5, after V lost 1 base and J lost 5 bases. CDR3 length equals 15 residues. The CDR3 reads CASSLSGRAGETQYF. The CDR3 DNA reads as TGTGCCAGCAGCTTGAGCGGGAGGGCCGGGGAGACCCAGTACTTC.

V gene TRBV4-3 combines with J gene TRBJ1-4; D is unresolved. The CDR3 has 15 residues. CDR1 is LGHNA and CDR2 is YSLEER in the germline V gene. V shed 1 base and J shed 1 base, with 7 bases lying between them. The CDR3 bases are TGCGCCAGCAGCCAAGGGACTCTAACTAATGAAAAACTGTTTTTT. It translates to CASSQGTLTNEKLFF.

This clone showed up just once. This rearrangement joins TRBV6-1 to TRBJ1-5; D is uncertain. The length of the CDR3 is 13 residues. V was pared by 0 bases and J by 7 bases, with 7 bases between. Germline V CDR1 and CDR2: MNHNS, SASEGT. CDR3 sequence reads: CASSEALRQPQHF. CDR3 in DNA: TGTGCCAGCAGTGAAGCGCTGAGGCAGCCCCAGCATTTT.

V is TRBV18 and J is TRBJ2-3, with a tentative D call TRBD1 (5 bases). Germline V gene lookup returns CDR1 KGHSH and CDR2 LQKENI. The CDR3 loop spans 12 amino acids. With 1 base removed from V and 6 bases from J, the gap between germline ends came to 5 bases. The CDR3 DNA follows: TGTGCCAGCTCACCACAGGGGGATACGCAGTATTTT. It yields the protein CASSPQGDTQYF.

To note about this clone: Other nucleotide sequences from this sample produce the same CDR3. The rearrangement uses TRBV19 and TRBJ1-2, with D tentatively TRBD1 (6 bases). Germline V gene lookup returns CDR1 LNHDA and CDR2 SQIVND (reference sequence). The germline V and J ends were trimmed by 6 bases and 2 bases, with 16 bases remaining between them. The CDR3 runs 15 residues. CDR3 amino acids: CASSMPTGENYGYTF. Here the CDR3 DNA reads TGTGCCAGTAGCATGCCGACAGGAGAAAACTATGGCTACACCTTC. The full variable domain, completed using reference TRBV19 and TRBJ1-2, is DGGITQSPKYLFRKEGQNVTLSCEQNLNHDAMYWYRQDPGQGLRLIYYSQIVNDFQKGDIAEGYSVSREKKESFPLTVTSAQKNPTAFYLCASSMPTGENYGYTFGSGTRLTVV.

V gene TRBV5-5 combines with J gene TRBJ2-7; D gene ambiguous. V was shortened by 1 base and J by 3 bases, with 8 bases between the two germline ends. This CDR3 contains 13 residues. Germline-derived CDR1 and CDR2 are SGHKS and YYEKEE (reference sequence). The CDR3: CASSLMPSYEQYF. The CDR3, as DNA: TGTGCCAGCAGCTTGATGCCGAGCTACGAGCAGTACTTC.

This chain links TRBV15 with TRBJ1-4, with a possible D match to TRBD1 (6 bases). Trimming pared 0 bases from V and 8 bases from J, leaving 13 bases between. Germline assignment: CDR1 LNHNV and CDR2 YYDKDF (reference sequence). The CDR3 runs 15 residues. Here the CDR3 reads CATSRDNREMEKLFF. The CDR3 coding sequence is TGTGCCACCAGCAGAGATAACAGGGAAATGGAAAAACTGTTTTTT.

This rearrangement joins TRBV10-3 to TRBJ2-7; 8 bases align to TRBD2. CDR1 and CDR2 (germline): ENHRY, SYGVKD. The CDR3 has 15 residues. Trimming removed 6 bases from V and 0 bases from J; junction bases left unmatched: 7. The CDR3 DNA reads TGTGCCATCAGCCCTAGCGGGTCTAACTCCTACGAGCAGTACGTC. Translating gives CAISPSGSNSYEQYV.

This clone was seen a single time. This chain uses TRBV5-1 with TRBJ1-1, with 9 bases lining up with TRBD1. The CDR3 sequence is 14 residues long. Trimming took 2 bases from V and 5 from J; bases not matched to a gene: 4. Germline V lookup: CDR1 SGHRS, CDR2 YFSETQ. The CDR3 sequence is CASSLDGQGTEAFF. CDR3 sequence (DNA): TGCGCCAGCAGCTTAGACGGACAGGGGACTGAAGCTTTCTTT.

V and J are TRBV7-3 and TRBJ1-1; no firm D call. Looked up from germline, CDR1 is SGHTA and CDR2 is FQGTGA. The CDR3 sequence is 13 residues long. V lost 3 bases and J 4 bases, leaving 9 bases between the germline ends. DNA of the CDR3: TGTGCCAGCAGCTTCGATCTCGGCACTGAAGCTTTCTTT. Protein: CASSFDLGTEAFF.

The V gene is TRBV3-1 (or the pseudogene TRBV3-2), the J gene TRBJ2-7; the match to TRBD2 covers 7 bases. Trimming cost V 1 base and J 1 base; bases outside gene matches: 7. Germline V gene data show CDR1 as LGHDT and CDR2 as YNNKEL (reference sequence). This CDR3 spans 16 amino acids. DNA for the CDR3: TGTGCCAGCAGCCAAGTTGGGGGGGACGGTTCCTACGAGCAGTACTTC. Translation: CASSQVGGDGSYEQYF.

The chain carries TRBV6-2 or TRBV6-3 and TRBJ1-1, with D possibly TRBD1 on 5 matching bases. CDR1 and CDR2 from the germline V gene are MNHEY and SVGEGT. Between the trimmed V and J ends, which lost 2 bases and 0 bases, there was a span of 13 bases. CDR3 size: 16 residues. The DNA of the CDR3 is TGTGCCAGCAGTTACCGGCAGGGATCGTTGAACACTGAAGCTTTCTTT. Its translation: CASSYRQGSLNTEAFF.

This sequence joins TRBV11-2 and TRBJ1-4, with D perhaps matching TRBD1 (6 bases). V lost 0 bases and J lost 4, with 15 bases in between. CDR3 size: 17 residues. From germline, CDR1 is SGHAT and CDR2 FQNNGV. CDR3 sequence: CASSLDHRQANNEKLFF. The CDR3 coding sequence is TGTGCCAGCAGCTTAGATCATAGACAGGCCAATAATGAAAAACTGTTTTTT.

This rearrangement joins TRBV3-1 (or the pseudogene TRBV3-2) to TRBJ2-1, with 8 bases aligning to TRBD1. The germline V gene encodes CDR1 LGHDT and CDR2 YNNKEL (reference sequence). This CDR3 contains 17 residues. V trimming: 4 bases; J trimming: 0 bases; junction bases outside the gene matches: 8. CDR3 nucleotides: TGTGCCAGCAGCCGTGGAGGACAGGGAAGCTCCTACAATGAGCAGTTCTTC. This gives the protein CASSRGGQGSSYNEQFF.

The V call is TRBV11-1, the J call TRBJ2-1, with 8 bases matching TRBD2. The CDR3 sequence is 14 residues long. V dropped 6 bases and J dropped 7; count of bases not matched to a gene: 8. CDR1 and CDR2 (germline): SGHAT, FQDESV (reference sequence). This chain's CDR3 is CASSRSSGKNEQFF. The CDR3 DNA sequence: TGTGCCAGCAGTCGAAGTAGCGGGAAAAATGAGCAGTTCTTC.

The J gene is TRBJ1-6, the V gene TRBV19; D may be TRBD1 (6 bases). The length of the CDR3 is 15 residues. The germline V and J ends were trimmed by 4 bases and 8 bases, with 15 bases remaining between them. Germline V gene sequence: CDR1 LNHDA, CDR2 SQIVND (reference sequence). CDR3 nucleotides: TGTGCCAGTAGTACGGTACAGGGATTAGATTCACCCCTCCACTTT. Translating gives CASSTVQGLDSPLHF. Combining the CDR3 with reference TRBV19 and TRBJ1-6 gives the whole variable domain DGGITQSPKYLFRKEGQNVTLSCEQNLNHDAMYWYRQDPGQGLRLIYYSQIVNDFQKGDIAEGYSVSREKKESFPLTVTSAQKNPTAFYLCASSTVQGLDSPLHFGNGTRLTVT.

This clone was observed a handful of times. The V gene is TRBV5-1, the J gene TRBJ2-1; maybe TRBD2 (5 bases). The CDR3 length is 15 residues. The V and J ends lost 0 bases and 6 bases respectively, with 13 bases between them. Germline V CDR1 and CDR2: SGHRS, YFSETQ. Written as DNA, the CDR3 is TGCGCCAGCAGCTTGGCCGAGGGCCGAAGCAATGAGCAGTTCTTC. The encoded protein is CASSLAEGRSNEQFF.

The DNA of the CDR3 is TGTGCCAGCAGATCCAGCGGGACCCAGACCCAGTACTTC. Translated: CASRSSGTQTQYF. The V call is TRBV6-5, the J call TRBJ2-5; TRBD2 aligns across 7 bases. Germline CDR1 MNHEY, CDR2 SVGAGI. Trimming removed 6 bases from V and 6 bases from J; junction bases left unmatched: 7. This CDR3 has 13 amino acids.

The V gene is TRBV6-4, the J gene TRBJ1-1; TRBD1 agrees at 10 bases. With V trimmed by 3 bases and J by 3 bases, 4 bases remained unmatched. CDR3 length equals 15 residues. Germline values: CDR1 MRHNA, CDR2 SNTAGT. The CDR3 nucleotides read TGTGCCAGCAGTGAGACAGGGGGCTGGTACACTGAAGCTTTCTTT. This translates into CASSETGGWYTEAFF.

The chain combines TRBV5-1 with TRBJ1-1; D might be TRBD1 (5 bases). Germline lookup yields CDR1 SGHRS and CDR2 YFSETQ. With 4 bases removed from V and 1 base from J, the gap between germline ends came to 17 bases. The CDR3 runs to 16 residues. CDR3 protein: CASSPVWAGGNTEAFF. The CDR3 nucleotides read TGCGCCAGCAGCCCCGTTTGGGCGGGGGGGAACACTGAAGCTTTCTTT. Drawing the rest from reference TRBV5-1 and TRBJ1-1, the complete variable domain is KAGVTQTPRYLIKTRGQQVTLSCSPISGHRSVSWYQQTPGQGLQFLFEYFSETQRNKGNFPGRFSGRQFSNSRSEMNVSTLELGDSALYLCASSPVWAGGNTEAFFGQGTRLTVV.

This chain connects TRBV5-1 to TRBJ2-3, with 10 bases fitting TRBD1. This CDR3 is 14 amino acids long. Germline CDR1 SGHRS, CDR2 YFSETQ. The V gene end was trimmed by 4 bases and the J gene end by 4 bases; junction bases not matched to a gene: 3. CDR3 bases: TGCGCCAGCAGCCGGGACAGGGGTGCAGATACGCAGTATTTT. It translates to CASSRDRGADTQYF.

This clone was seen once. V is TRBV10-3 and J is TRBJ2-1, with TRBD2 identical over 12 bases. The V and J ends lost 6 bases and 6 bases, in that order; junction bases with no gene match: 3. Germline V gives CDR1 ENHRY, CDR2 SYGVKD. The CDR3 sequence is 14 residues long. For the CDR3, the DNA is TGTGCCATCAGGGAGACTAGCGGGAGCAATGAGCAGTTCTTC. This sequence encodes CAIRETSGSNEQFF.

The CDR3 loop reads CASSILAGGPDTQYF. CDR3 sequence (DNA): TGTGCCAGCAGCATCCTAGCGGGAGGGCCAGATACGCAGTATTTT. The chain joins TRBV7-9 to TRBJ2-3, with TRBD2 matching 12 bases. The CDR3 has 15 amino acids. CDR1 and CDR2 (germline): SEHNR, FQNEAQ (reference sequence). The junction had 4 bases not matched to a gene; V was cut back by 5 bases and J by 4 bases. Looking up the rest from reference TRBV7-9 and TRBJ2-3 gives the full variable domain: DTGVSQNPRHKITKRGQNVTFRCDPISEHNRLYWYRQTLGQGPEFLTYFQNEAQLEKSRLLSDRFSAERPKGSFSTLEIQRTEQGDSAMYLCASSILAGGPDTQYFGPGTRLTVL.

CDR3 sequence (DNA): TGTGCCAGCAGCTCTGGGGACAGGCAAAACACTGAAGCTTTCTTT. Translating gives CASSSGDRQNTEAFF. This chain links TRBV7-9 with TRBJ1-1, with 8 bases that match TRBD1. Looked up from germline, CDR1 is SEHNR and CDR2 is FQNEAQ (reference sequence). This CDR3 comprises 15 residues. V lost 4 bases and J lost 2; bases outside the gene matches: 6.

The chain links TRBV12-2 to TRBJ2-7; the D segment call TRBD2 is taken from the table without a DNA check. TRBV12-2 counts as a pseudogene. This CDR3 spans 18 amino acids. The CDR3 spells CASRSDLGSGGVTYEQYF. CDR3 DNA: TGTGCAAGTCGCTCAGACTTAGGGTCCGGGGGAGTAACCTACGAGCAGTACTTC.

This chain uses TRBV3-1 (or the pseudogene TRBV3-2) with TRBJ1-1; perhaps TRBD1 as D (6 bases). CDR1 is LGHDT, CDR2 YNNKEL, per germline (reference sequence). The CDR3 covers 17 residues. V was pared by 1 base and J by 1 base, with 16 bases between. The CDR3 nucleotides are TGTGCCAGCAGCCAAGCCACGGCAGGGGCTGGGAACACTGAAGCTTTCTTT. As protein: CASSQATAGAGNTEAFF.

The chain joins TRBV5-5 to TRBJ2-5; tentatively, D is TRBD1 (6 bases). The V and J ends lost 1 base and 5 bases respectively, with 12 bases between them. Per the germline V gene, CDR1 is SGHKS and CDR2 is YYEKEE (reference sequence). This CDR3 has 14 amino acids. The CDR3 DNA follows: TGTGCCAGCAGCTTGAGTCAGGGGTGGGAGACCCAGTACTTC. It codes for CASSLSQGWETQYF. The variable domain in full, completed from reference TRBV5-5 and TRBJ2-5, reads DAGVTQSPTHLIKTRGQQVTLRCSPISGHKSVSWYQQVLGQGPQFIFQYYEKEERGRGNFPDRFSARQFPNYSSELNVNALLLGDSALYLCASSLSQGWETQYFGPGTRLLVL.

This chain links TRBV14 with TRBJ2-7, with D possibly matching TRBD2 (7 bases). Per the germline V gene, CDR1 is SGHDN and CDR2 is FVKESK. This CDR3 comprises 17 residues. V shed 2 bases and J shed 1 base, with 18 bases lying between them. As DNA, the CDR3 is TGTGCCAGCAGCCAAACCCCCGGGCGGGGGCCGTCCTACGAGCAGTACTTC. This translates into CASSQTPGRGPSYEQYF.

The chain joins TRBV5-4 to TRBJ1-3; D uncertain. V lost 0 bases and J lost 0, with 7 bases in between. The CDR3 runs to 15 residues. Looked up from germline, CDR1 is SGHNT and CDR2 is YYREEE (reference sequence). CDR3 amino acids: CASSLGAGSGNTIYF. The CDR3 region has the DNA TGTGCCAGCAGCTTGGGGGCAGGCTCTGGAAACACCATATATTTT.